This record covers a single T cell receptor (beta chain). At one boundary the junction diverges from the germline segment, which might be a read error. This sample was taken from a study of CD4 and CD8 cells across lung adenocarcinoma regions. TCRdb re-called the PCR reads through MiXCR, storing one row per CDR3 protein. The data hold 4,900 or so distinct CDR3 sequences, with about three fifths observed a single time. The length of the CDR3 is 14 residues. Looked up from germline, CDR1 is MNHNS and CDR2 is SASEGT. Donors had localized lung adenocarcinoma, a non-small cell lung cancer. The sample was CD4+ T cells from the center of a lung tumor. The V and J genes are TRBV6-1 and TRBJ2-3; possible D gene TRBD2, 7 bases. The TCR sequence derives from a male donor with lung adenocarcinoma. The CD4 and CD8 labels of this study may be unreliable. The CDR3 reads CAGSGGGGQDTQYF. The CDR3 nucleotides are TGTGCGGGCAGTGGGGGGGGCGGCCAAGATACGCAGTATTTC.